This T cell receptor beta chain was documented in a study of T cell repertoires in cytomegalovirus infection. Study summary: HLA-B-restricted CMV epitopes that are well studied were used alongside recently identified HLA-C-restricted ones. The public TCR beta signatures pointed to both CMV infection and matching HLA type. Overall study results and limits: The cumulative frequency of public TCR beta families distinguished individuals who carried CMV together with the relevant HLA. In two of eight donors, the top clonotype was HLA-C-restricted CMV-specific.

CDR3 length: 15 amino acids. Trimming cost V 9 bases and J 5 bases, with 22 bases left between them. Germline V lookup: CDR1 LNHDA, CDR2 SQIVND (reference sequence). TCRdb redid the calling of the reads with MiXCR, one entry per CDR3 protein. The sample has approximately 310,000 distinct CDR3 sequences, approximately 25% seen once; the top ten hold roughly 15%. This clonotype was seen a few times. Antigen: not known. The gene calls are TRBV19 and TRBJ1-2, with D perhaps matching TRBD1 (5 bases). The sequencing here drew on cultured PBMCs, taken from culture after CMV antigen stimulation. The receptor was isolated from a human donor in good health (CMV status not recorded). Some clones in this sample may be carry-over from other donors' samples. The CDR3 nucleotides are TGTGCCAGCCGGGACCTTGGGCTCGGGAGGTATGGCTACACCTTC. It codes for CASRDLGLGRYGYTF.